These 25 T cell receptor beta chains were sequenced from one sample in a study of spatial heterogeneity in lung cancer. Via MiXCR, TCRdb re-called the 5' RACE reads, giving one row per CDR3 protein. Of under 40,000 distinct CDR3 sequences in the sample, around 5% were seen once. Time point: sample taken at primary tumor resection. Tumor, nontumor lung or frozen PBMC supplied whole RNA, sequenced without sorting. The sample consisted of PBMCs, taken at surgery. The receptors stem from a female donor with early-stage non-small cell lung cancer.

This clonotype is medium-sized by share. The chain employs TRBV28 and TRBJ1-4; no clear D. Looked up from germline, CDR1 is MDHEN and CDR2 is SYDVKM. This CDR3 contains 15 residues. V was clipped by 7 bases and J by 2 bases, with 14 bases between them. The CDR3 nucleotides are TGTGCCAGCACCCCTTTCAAATGGACTAATGAAAAACTGTTTTTT. This encodes CASTPFKWTNEKLFF.

This clonotype was observed many times. V gene TRBV11-2 combines with J gene TRBJ2-3; the D gene is possibly TRBD1 (6 bases). The CDR3 covers 17 residues. Germline assignment: CDR1 SGHAT and CDR2 FQNNGV. Trimming left V 6 bases short and J 3 bases short, with 22 bases between. CDR3 region: CASRSIWGRTMTDTQYF. The CDR3 nucleotides read TGTGCCAGCAGGTCGATATGGGGGCGAACAATGACAGATACGCAGTATTTT. Filled out from reference TRBV11-2 and TRBJ2-3, the complete variable domain reads EAGVAQSPRYKIIEKRQSVAFWCNPISGHATLYWYQQILGQGPKLLIQFQNNGVVDDSQLPKDRFSAERLKGVDSTLKIQPAKLEDSAVYLCASRSIWGRTMTDTQYFGPGTRLTVL.

This clonotype was seen repeatedly, ten times or more. The CDR3 is CASSYSLDPSDPNTGELFF. CDR3 DNA: TGTGCCAGCAGTTACTCGTTGGACCCGTCGGACCCGAACACCGGGGAGCTGTTTTTT. The V gene is TRBV6-6, the J gene TRBJ2-2; no reliable D call. V was shortened by 0 bases and J by 0 bases, with 17 bases between the two germline ends. Germline loops: CDR1 MNHNY, CDR2 SVGAGI (reference sequence). The CDR3 spans 19 residues.

The table lists this clonotype with many counts. The chain joins TRBV29-1 to TRBJ1-2, with D tentatively TRBD1 (5 bases). Germline V lookup: CDR1 SQVTM, CDR2 ANQGSEA. V was trimmed by 6 bases and J by 8 bases, leaving 22 bases between them. CDR3 length: 14 residues. CDR3 sequence (DNA): TGCAGCGTCGGGCTCGGTTTGGACCCAGGGGGCTACACCTTC. The encoded protein is CSVGLGLDPGGYTF.

V is TRBV7-2 and J is TRBJ2-1; D is possibly TRBD1 (6 bases). CDR1 is SGHTA and CDR2 is FQGNSA in the germline V gene. With 5 bases removed from V and 1 base from J, the gap between germline ends came to 9 bases. There are 14 residues in the CDR3. The CDR3 sequence is CASSPQGSYNEQFF. The CDR3 DNA sequence: TGTGCCAGCAGCCCTCAGGGGTCCTACAATGAGCAGTTCTTC.

This clonotype came up a few times. The V and J genes are TRBV7-9 and TRBJ1-4; D is ambiguous. CDR1 and CDR2 (germline): SEHNR, FQNEAQ (reference sequence). The CDR3 sequence is 15 residues long. The V gene lost 5 bases and the J gene lost 5 bases, with 15 bases spanning the gap. In DNA form, the CDR3 reads TGTGCCAGCAGCCCGGTCTATGAGGAAAATGAAAAACTGTTTTTT. Protein product: CASSPVYEENEKLFF.

Many counts were recorded for this clonotype. The rearrangement uses TRBV28 and TRBJ1-1, with 7 bases fitting TRBD1. The germline CDR1 and CDR2 sequences are MDHEN and SYDVKM. Trimming cost V 5 bases and J 4 bases; bases outside gene matches: 13. The CDR3 loop spans 16 amino acids. The CDR3 sequence: CASSPWDRTQGTEAFF. The DNA for the CDR3 is TGTGCCAGCAGTCCCTGGGACAGAACCCAGGGCACTGAAGCTTTCTTT.

This clonotype was recorded many times. The rearrangement uses TRBV20-1 and TRBJ2-4; 7 nucleotides align to TRBD1. The CDR3 sequence is 13 residues long. In germline, CDR1 is DFQATT, CDR2 SNEGSKA (reference sequence). The V segment lost 0 bases and the J segment 6 bases; nucleotides outside the gene matches: 2. CDR3 loop: CSARDGDRNIQYF. The CDR3 DNA sequence: TGCAGTGCTAGAGACGGGGACAGAAACATTCAGTACTTC.

The chain carries TRBV6-5 and TRBJ2-5; D is unresolved. The CDR3 totals 11 residues. CDR1 is MNHEY, CDR2 SVGAGI, per germline. The V end was cut by 4 bases, the J end by 5 bases, with 5 bases between. CDR3 sequence (DNA): TGTGCCAGCAGTTCCTCGGAGACCCAGTACTTC. This encodes CASSSSETQYF.

This clonotype was counted at least ten times. The chain joins TRBV12-3 or TRBV12-4 to TRBJ1-4, with D hard to call. CDR3 size: 16 residues. The germline V and J ends were trimmed by 4 bases and 2 bases, with 14 bases remaining between them. Here the CDR3 reads CASSSRSPGTNEKLFF. DNA of the CDR3: TGTGCCAGCAGTTCCCGATCTCCCGGCACTAATGAAAAACTGTTTTTT.

This clonotype came up many times. This chain connects TRBV29-1 to TRBJ2-7, with a possible D match to TRBD2 (5 bases). Germline V CDR1 and CDR2: SQVTM, ANQGSEA. The CDR3 is 12 amino acids. V was pared by 6 bases and J by 2 bases, with 11 bases between. The chain's CDR3 is CSVGRETYEQYF. CDR3 nucleotide sequence: TGCAGCGTCGGACGGGAAACCTACGAGCAGTACTTC.

This clonotype was recorded many times. The chain is built from TRBV29-1 and TRBJ2-4; 7 bases fit TRBD1. The J segment lost 2 bases and the V segment lost 4 bases, leaving 5 bases of the junction unmatched. CDR1 and CDR2 from the germline V gene are SQVTM and ANQGSEA. The CDR3 runs 14 residues. The CDR3 sequence: CSVVLGQPKNIQYF. CDR3 coding DNA: TGCAGCGTTGTCTTGGGACAGCCCAAAAACATTCAGTACTTC.

This clonotype was detected ten times or more. The V call is TRBV4-1, the J call TRBJ1-5; D is undetermined. The CDR3 consists of 16 residues. Germline V gene sequence: CDR1 MGHRA, CDR2 YSYEKL. Trimming left V 1 base short and J 2 bases short, with 12 bases between. As DNA, the CDR3 is TGCGCCAGCAGCCAAGCAACCGCCTGGGGCAATCAGCCCCAGCATTTT. It encodes CASSQATAWGNQPQHF.

The chain is built from TRBV30 and TRBJ1-3; 10 bases agree with TRBD1. This CDR3 spans 15 amino acids. J was trimmed by 3 bases and V by 3 bases; bases with no gene match: 5. The germline V gene has CDR1 GTSNPN and CDR2 SVGIG (reference sequence). The CDR3 region has the DNA TGTGCCTGGAGAGACAGGGGGCAATATGGAAACACCATATATTTT. The encoded protein is CAWRDRGQYGNTIYF. The full variable domain, rest sourced from reference TRBV30 and TRBJ1-3, is SQTIHQWPATLVQPVGSPLSLECTVEGTSNPNLYWYRQAAGRGLQLLFYSVGIGQISSEVPQNLSASRPQDRQFILSSKKLLLSDSGFYLCAWRDRGQYGNTIYFGEGSWLTVV.

This clonotype showed up many times. This rearrangement joins TRBV7-9 to TRBJ2-1; 12 nucleotides agree with TRBD2. Germline V gene data show CDR1 as SEHNR and CDR2 as FQNEAQ (reference sequence). The length of the CDR3 is 16 residues. Trimming cost V 0 bases and J 8 bases; bases outside gene matches: 5. The CDR3 loop is CASSLAPSGGAYEQFF. In DNA form, the CDR3 reads TGTGCCAGCAGCTTAGCCCCTAGCGGGGGGGCCTATGAGCAGTTCTTC.

This clonotype occurred a few times. The chain joins TRBV6-6 to TRBJ1-5; the match to TRBD1 covers 9 bases. The CDR3 sequence is 14 residues long. The germline gives CDR1 MNHNY, CDR2 SVGAGI (reference sequence). Trimming removed 6 bases from V and 4 bases from J; junction bases left unmatched: 4. CDR3 region: CASRETGGNQPQHF. The CDR3 DNA sequence: TGTGCCAGCAGGGAGACAGGGGGGAATCAGCCCCAGCATTTT.

This chain uses TRBV20-1 with TRBJ2-5; 15 bases match TRBD2. With 0 bases clipped from V and 4 bases from J, the junction kept 6 bases outside the gene matches. The CDR3 length is 17 residues. Germline V gene sequence: CDR1 DFQATT, CDR2 SNEGSKA (reference sequence). The CDR3 region is CSARDEGLAGGPETQYF. The CDR3 nucleotides are TGCAGTGCTAGAGACGAGGGACTAGCGGGGGGCCCAGAGACCCAGTACTTC.

This clonotype was counted many times. This chain uses TRBV5-1 with TRBJ1-5; no firm D call. Deletions cut 0 bases from V and 4 bases from J, with 5 bases between. Per the germline V gene, CDR1 is SGHRS and CDR2 is YFSETQ. CDR3 length: 13 residues. The DNA for the CDR3 is TGCGCCAGCAGCTTGGACGGGAATCAGCCCCAGCATTTT. The encoded protein is CASSLDGNQPQHF.

This clonotype appeared many times. V gene TRBV12-5 combines with J gene TRBJ2-5; either TRBD1 or TRBD2 may supply D (5 bases each). The CDR3 sequence is 14 residues long. Germline V gene sequence: CDR1 LGHNT, CDR2 FRNRAP. Trimming shortened V by 1 base and J by 1 base, and 7 bases separated the two germline ends. The CDR3 protein is CASGLDGGQETQYF. The CDR3 DNA is TGTGCTAGTGGTTTGGATGGGGGCCAAGAGACCCAGTACTTC. The full variable domain, completed using reference TRBV12-5 and TRBJ2-5, is DARVTQTPRHKVTEMGQEVTMRCQPILGHNTVFWYRQTMMQGLELLAYFRNRAPLDDSGMPKDRFSAEMPDATLATLKIQPSEPRDSAVYFCASGLDGGQETQYFGPGTRLLVL.

The sample holds many counts of this clonotype. The chain recombines TRBV12-3 or TRBV12-4 with TRBJ1-2; no clear D gene. This CDR3 region has 12 residues. Trimming took off 5 bases at V and 4 bases at J, with 8 bases between the two ends. The CDR3 DNA is TGTGCCAGCAGTCGCCGCCTCTATGGCTACACCTTC. Its protein is CASSRRLYGYTF.

This clonotype was observed many times. The V gene is TRBV7-2, the J gene TRBJ2-7; 8 bases agree with TRBD1. The CDR3 extends over 14 amino acids. Per germline, CDR1 SGHTA and CDR2 FQGNSA. V lost 2 bases, J lost 7 bases, and 7 bases stayed unmatched. CDR3 in DNA: TGTGCCAGCAGCTTAAACAGGGGGAAGCCAGAGCAGTACTTC. Its protein product is CASSLNRGKPEQYF.

This clonotype occurred a few times. The chain recombines TRBV7-8 with TRBJ2-3, with 10 bases fitting TRBD2. Losses at the gene ends were 3 bases for V and 1 base for J; bases not matched to a gene: 13. CDR1 and CDR2 (germline): SGHVS, FQNEAQ. The CDR3 runs 19 residues. CDR3 sequence (DNA): TGTGCCAGCAGCTTGCCCGGGCAGCGGGGGGGCCGTGGCACAGATACGCAGTATTTT. It encodes CASSLPGQRGGRGTDTQYF.

Note on this clonotype: A single base separates this from a much larger clone, so it may be a read error. This chain links TRBV27 with TRBJ2-3; TRBD1 is a possible D gene (6 bases). This CDR3 has 14 residues. V lost 11 bases and J 4 bases, leaving 19 bases between the germline ends. Germline CDR1 is MNHEY and CDR2 is SMNVEV (reference sequence). The CDR3 DNA reads TGTGCCGCCTCGGGGCAGGGGAGCCCAGATACGCAGTATTTT. Protein: CAASGQGSPDTQYF.

This clonotype was seen at least ten times. The chain links TRBV30 to TRBJ1-1; D gene uncertain. CDR1 and CDR2 (germline): GTSNPN, SVGIG (reference sequence). The CDR3 has 11 residues. V was pared by 0 bases and J by 5 bases, with 4 bases between. The CDR3: CAWSVYTEAFF. The CDR3 DNA is TGTGCCTGGAGTGTATATACTGAAGCTTTCTTT.

This clonotype was seen ten or more times. The chain recombines TRBV5-5 with TRBJ1-6, with 10 positions matching TRBD1. The trim removed 7 bases at V and 7 bases at J, leaving 11 bases unmatched. The CDR3 has 16 amino acids. The germline CDR1 and CDR2 sequences are SGHKS and YYEKEE (reference sequence). The CDR3 nucleotides read TGTGCCAGCTCCTTTACGACAGGGGGCCTCAATTCACCCCTCCACTTT. Translating gives CASSFTTGGLNSPLHF.